This TCR beta chain was recorded in a study of blood T cell repertoires in COVID-19. Turning to the study itself: Sources were T cells, B-cell-depleted T cells, or PBMCs; the material itself was cDNA or gDNA.

The age range of participants was about 18 to 90 years, with residence in about two dozen US areas. Original methodology: For nucleated cells, counts were estimated from reference gene primer amplification. Sequencing was performed with immunoSEQ multiplex PCR; in TCRdb, only in-frame clones are kept and a portion is missing. V and J calls and clone size are those listed in that table; D and trimming were worked out from the DNA. The repertoire has about 200,000 clones, 65% to 90% of them found once; the top ten carry about 11%. Sequencing used PBMCs or T cells enriched from blood (not recorded which). This TCR came from a man aged 35-49 years who had recovered from COVID-19.

CDR3 coding DNA: TGTGCCAGCAGCGTAGCCCCCGGTGGAGAGGGAGGCTACACCTTC. It is translated as CASSVAPGGEGGYTF. V gene TRBV9 combines with J gene TRBJ1-2; D not resolved. CDR1 is SGDLS, CDR2 YYNGEE, per germline. The CDR3 runs 15 residues. Trimming stripped 0 bases from V and 8 bases from J, with 17 bases between.